The 30 T cell receptor beta chains given below trace back to one sample, sequenced in a study of OX40 agonist ivuxolimab in advanced cancers. Assay: immunoSEQ multiplex PCR; the TCRdb copy retains only in-frame clones and omits some. This repertoire shows some 100,000 clones, around nine tenths found once; its top ten account for approximately 0.31%. The source was CD4+ or CD8+ T cells sorted from blood, collected in a trial of the OX40 agonist ivuxolimab. All receptors derive from an adult with an advanced solid tumor such as melanoma, head and neck, liver or kidney cancer.

The table lists this clone with a count of one. The sample carries other DNA sequences with the same CDR3. The genes are TRBV28 and TRBJ2-7; 7 nucleotides align to TRBD2. Looked up from germline, CDR1 is MDHEN and CDR2 is SYDVKM. The CDR3 has 13 residues. Unmatched junction bases numbered 3, after V lost 6 bases and J lost 1 base. The CDR3 protein is CASSPGGSYEQYF. The CDR3 DNA reads TGTGCCAGCAGCCCGGGGGGTTCCTACGAGCAGTACTTC.

Only one count was recorded for this clone. This chain connects TRBV2 to TRBJ1-1; D remains ambiguous. Per the germline V gene, CDR1 is SNHLY and CDR2 is FYNNEI. CDR3 length: 13 amino acids. The V gene lost 5 bases and the J gene lost 1 base, with 8 bases spanning the gap. The DNA for the CDR3 is TGTGCCAGCAGTCGGGAGCAGAACACTGAAGCTTTCTTT. Its translation is CASSREQNTEAFF.

This clone was seen just once. The chain links TRBV29-1 to TRBJ2-1; D remains unclear. CDR1 is SQVTM, CDR2 ANQGSEA, per germline. V was shortened by 3 bases and J by 1 base, with 10 bases between the two germline ends. The CDR3 is made up of 14 amino acids. The CDR3 sequence: CSVEGWGSYNEQFF. CDR3 sequence (DNA): TGCAGCGTTGAGGGCTGGGGTTCCTACAATGAGCAGTTCTTC.

This chain uses TRBV2 with TRBJ2-7, with TRBD1 matching over 7 bases. The CDR3 extends over 17 amino acids. The germline V gene encodes CDR1 SNHLY and CDR2 FYNNEI. Trimming cost V 5 bases and J 0 bases; bases outside gene matches: 13. The CDR3 coding sequence is TGTGCCAGCAGTTCCCAAAGACCCGGGACAGCCTCCTACGAGCAGTACTTC. It specifies CASSSQRPGTASYEQYF.

The CDR3 DNA sequence: TGTGCCAGCAGCACCTGGACAGGGACTAACTATGGCTACACCTTC. This sequence encodes CASSTWTGTNYGYTF. J is TRBJ1-2 and V is TRBV5-6, with 8 bases that match TRBD1. Germline V gene sequence: CDR1 SGHDT, CDR2 YYEEEE. Unmatched junction bases numbered 5, after V lost 4 bases and J lost 0 bases. This CDR3 comprises 15 residues. The variable domain in full, completed from reference TRBV5-6 and TRBJ1-2, reads DAGVTQSPTHLIKTRGQQVTLRCSPKSGHDTVSWYQQALGQGPQFIFQYYEEEERQRGNFPDRFSGHQFPNYSSELNVNALLLGDSALYLCASSTWTGTNYGYTFGSGTRLTVV.

The gene calls are TRBV19 and TRBJ1-5, with TRBD1 identical over 11 bases. Germline V gives CDR1 LNHDA, CDR2 SQIVND (reference sequence). V shed 4 bases and J 6 bases; nucleotides not matched to a gene: 2. CDR3 size: 14 residues. For the CDR3, the DNA is TGTGCCAGTAGTACTGGGACAGGGGGTCAGCCCCAGCATTTT. Translating gives CASSTGTGGQPQHF.

This rearrangement joins TRBV29-1 to TRBJ2-5; D is perhaps TRBD1 (6 bases). CDR1 and CDR2 (germline): SQVTM, ANQGSEA. Trimming took 5 bases from V and 1 from J, leaving 14 bases between them. The CDR3 loop spans 14 amino acids. Written as DNA, the CDR3 is TGCAGCGTTTTGCAGGGGACCACCCAAGAGACCCAGTACTTC. This gives the protein CSVLQGTTQETQYF.

The chain joins TRBV7-9 to TRBJ2-7, with D perhaps being TRBD1 or TRBD2 (6 bases each). This CDR3 has 16 residues. The germline CDR1 and CDR2 sequences are SEHNR and FQNEAQ (reference sequence). V was shortened by 7 bases and J by 3 bases, with 22 bases between the two germline ends. The DNA for the CDR3 is TGTGCCAGCATCCCACCGGGGAGGACAGCGGGCTACGAGCAGTACTTC. Its translation is CASIPPGRTAGYEQYF.

J is TRBJ2-7 and V is TRBV29-1; 10 bases fit TRBD1. The CDR3 is 12 amino acids. The germline V gene has CDR1 SQVTM and CDR2 ANQGSEA. V was clipped by 3 bases and J by 5 bases; unmatched bases: 1. The CDR3 loop is CSVETGGDEQYF. As DNA, the CDR3 is TGCAGCGTTGAGACAGGGGGCGACGAGCAGTACTTC.

The gene calls are TRBV5-1 and TRBJ2-5; D unclear. The V end was cut by 0 bases, the J end by 4 bases, with 16 bases between. This CDR3 contains 16 residues. Germline assignment: CDR1 SGHRS and CDR2 YFSETQ. CDR3 DNA: TGCGCCAGCAGCTTGGTTATCGGAGTGACGAGAGAGACCCAGTACTTC. Translated: CASSLVIGVTRETQYF.

This clone was seen once. The chain employs TRBV28 and TRBJ2-7; D not certain. The V end was cut by 8 bases, the J end by 3 bases, with 8 bases between. This CDR3 comprises 11 residues. CDR1 and CDR2 from the germline V gene are MDHEN and SYDVKM. Here the CDR3 DNA reads TGTGCCAGCCGGACGGGCTACGAGCAGTACTTC. This encodes CASRTGYEQYF.

The rearrangement uses TRBV28 and TRBJ1-1, with D tentatively TRBD1 (6 bases). CDR1 MDHEN and CDR2 SYDVKM come from the germline V gene. The CDR3 consists of 14 residues. Trimming took 5 bases from V and 1 from J, leaving 11 bases between them. CDR3: CASSPGQTNTEAFF. In DNA form, the CDR3 reads TGTGCCAGCAGTCCCGGACAGACGAACACTGAAGCTTTCTTT.

This sequence joins TRBV28 and TRBJ2-7; D is ambiguous. The CDR3 runs to 12 residues. Germline-derived CDR1 and CDR2 are MDHEN and SYDVKM. V was cut by 2 bases and J by 10 bases, with 12 bases left in between. CDR3 in DNA: TGTGCCAGCAGTTTAGGAGTGAACTTCCAGTACTTC. Its protein is CASSLGVNFQYF.

V gene TRBV5-6 combines with J gene TRBJ1-3; D perhaps matches TRBD1 (6 bases). This CDR3 comprises 15 residues. Between the trimmed V and J ends, which lost 4 bases and 3 bases, there was a span of 14 bases. The germline V gene encodes CDR1 SGHDT and CDR2 YYEEEE. CDR3 sequence: CASSLRGARGNTIYF. The DNA for the CDR3 is TGTGCCAGCAGCCTGAGGGGGGCGCGTGGAAACACCATATATTTT.

The chain joins TRBV6-6 to TRBJ2-7; unclear D gene. Trimming took 6 bases from V and 5 from J, leaving 23 bases between them. CDR3 size: 16 residues. CDR1 and CDR2 (germline): MNHNY, SVGAGI (reference sequence). DNA of the CDR3: TGTGCCAGCAGCCCGTCGCGCACTGGAGCGCCGAACGAGCAGTACTTC. Its translation is CASSPSRTGAPNEQYF.

This clone was counted between two and nine times. The chain recombines TRBV28 with TRBJ1-5; D not certain. V shed 5 bases and J shed 6 bases, with 11 bases lying between them. Germline V gives CDR1 MDHEN, CDR2 SYDVKM. The CDR3 spans 13 residues. The CDR3 DNA follows: TGTGCCAGCAGTAGGGATGCATCTCAGCCCCAGCATTTT. It yields the protein CASSRDASQPQHF.

The rearrangement uses TRBV5-1 and TRBJ1-4, with D possibly being TRBD1 (5 bases). The V end was cut by 0 bases, the J end by 3 bases, with 15 bases between. In germline, CDR1 is SGHRS, CDR2 YFSETQ. The CDR3 is 17 residues long. The CDR3 here is CASSLAARGGSNEKLFF. The DNA for the CDR3 is TGCGCCAGCAGCTTGGCCGCGAGGGGAGGGTCTAATGAAAAACTGTTTTTT.

The chain joins TRBV7-3 to TRBJ2-3; 9 bases line up with TRBD2. Germline V gene sequence: CDR1 SGHTA, CDR2 FQGTGA. The CDR3 is 17 residues long. Trimming removed 1 base from V and 5 bases from J; junction bases left unmatched: 10. The CDR3 sequence: CASSLNPSGARGDTQYF. For the CDR3, the DNA is TGTGCCAGCAGCTTAAACCCTAGCGGGGCCCGGGGAGATACGCAGTATTTT. The whole variable domain, filled in from reference TRBV7-3 and TRBJ2-3, reads GAGVSQTPSNKVTEKGKYVELRCDPISGHTALYWYRQSLGQGPEFLIYFQGTGAADDSGLPNDRFFAVRPEGSVSTLKIQRTERGDSAVYLCASSLNPSGARGDTQYFGPGTRLTVL.

The V gene is TRBV11-2, the J gene TRBJ2-1; no firm D call. The V and J ends lost 6 bases and 6 bases respectively, with 12 bases between them. Germline CDR1 reads SGHAT; CDR2 reads FQNNGV. The CDR3 sequence is 13 residues long. CDR3 amino acids: CASSLMVGNEQFF. The CDR3 DNA follows: TGTGCCAGCAGTCTAATGGTCGGCAATGAGCAGTTCTTC.

This clone was recorded only once. This chain connects TRBV4-3 to TRBJ2-3, with 13 positions matching TRBD2. The germline CDR1 and CDR2 sequences are LGHNA and YSLEER. V shed 4 bases, J shed 4 bases, and the junction held 2 bases outside the gene matches. The CDR3 runs 15 residues. CDR3 DNA: TGCGCCAGCAGCCCCGGACTAGCGGGAGCAGATACGCAGTATTTT. Translated: CASSPGLAGADTQYF.

The chain recombines TRBV7-8 with TRBJ2-3; 13 nucleotides line up with TRBD2. The germline V gene has CDR1 SGHVS and CDR2 FQNEAQ. Germline trimming cut 4 bases from V and 6 bases from J; bases unmatched to any gene: 4. The CDR3 is made up of 15 amino acids. The CDR3 loop reads CASSSRTSGSDTQYF. CDR3 nucleotides: TGTGCCAGCAGCTCCAGGACTAGCGGGAGTGATACGCAGTATTTT.

This clone turned up a few times. The V and J genes are TRBV5-4 and TRBJ1-2; D gene ambiguous. The CDR3 extends over 14 amino acids. The germline V gene encodes CDR1 SGHNT and CDR2 YYREEE (reference sequence). V lost 10 bases to trimming and J lost 1 base, with 17 bases between them. In DNA form, the CDR3 reads TGTGCCTTCTCCTCTGAGGGCTTTAACTATGGCTACACCTTC. Its protein is CAFSSEGFNYGYTF. The whole variable domain, remainder taken from reference TRBV5-4 and TRBJ1-2, is ETGVTQSPTHLIKTRGQQVTLRCSSQSGHNTVSWYQQALGQGPQFIFQYYREEENGRGNFPPRFSGLQFPNYSSELNVNALELDDSALYLCAFSSEGFNYGYTFGSGTRLTVV.

The chain employs TRBV11-3 and TRBJ2-1; possibly TRBD2 for D (5 bases). Per germline, CDR1 SGHNT and CDR2 YENEEA. Trimming pared 5 bases from V and 4 bases from J, leaving 12 bases between. The CDR3 is 14 amino acids. This CDR3 is CASSISGTYNEQFF. CDR3 in DNA: TGTGCCAGCAGCATAAGCGGCACTTACAATGAGCAGTTCTTC.

The chain recombines TRBV27 with TRBJ2-1, with 9 bases lining up with TRBD1. Unmatched junction bases numbered 14, after V lost 6 bases and J lost 5 bases. The germline V gene encodes CDR1 MNHEY and CDR2 SMNVEV (reference sequence). The length of the CDR3 is 17 residues. As DNA, the CDR3 is TGTGCCAGCAGCCGCGACCCCCGGGACAGGGTGAACAATGAGCAGTTCTTC. Translation: CASSRDPRDRVNNEQFF.

V usage is TRBV28 and J usage is TRBJ2-1; D ambiguous. Germline CDR1 reads MDHEN; CDR2 reads SYDVKM. V lost 5 bases and J lost 7, with 12 bases in between. The CDR3 length is 13 residues. In DNA, the CDR3 is TGTGCCAGCAGTGGCGTCTGGGATAATGAGCAGTTCTTC. This codes for CASSGVWDNEQFF. The full variable domain, rest sourced from reference TRBV28 and TRBJ2-1, is DVKVTQSSRYLVKRTGEKVFLECVQDMDHENMFWYRQDPGLGLRLIYFSYDVKMKEKGDIPEGYSVSREKKERFSLILESASTNQTSMYLCASSGVWDNEQFFGPGTRLTVL.

The chain has TRBV11-2 and TRBJ2-7; D possibly corresponds to TRBD1 (5 bases). Germline loops: CDR1 SGHAT, CDR2 FQNNGV. This CDR3 region has 12 residues. The germline V and J ends were trimmed by 5 bases and 3 bases, with 8 bases remaining between them. CDR3 nucleotide sequence: TGTGCCAGCAGCATCCAGGGCTACGAGCAGTACTTC. Translation gives CASSIQGYEQYF. Using reference TRBV11-2 and TRBJ2-7 for the parts outside the CDR3, the full variable domain is EAGVAQSPRYKIIEKRQSVAFWCNPISGHATLYWYQQILGQGPKLLIQFQNNGVVDDSQLPKDRFSAERLKGVDSTLKIQPAKLEDSAVYLCASSIQGYEQYFGPGTRLTVT.

The V and J genes are TRBV5-4 and TRBJ1-2; tentatively, D is TRBD1 (6 bases). Germline CDR1 reads SGHNT; CDR2 reads YYREEE (reference sequence). The V end lost 3 bases, the J end lost 3 bases, and 21 bases lay between the germline ends. The CDR3 extends over 17 amino acids. The CDR3 coding sequence is TGTGCCAGCAGCTCGAAGACTTCTTCCGCAGGGGACTATGGCTACACCTTC. Its translation is CASSSKTSSAGDYGYTF.

The CDR3 here is CASRTSGRGYEQYF. The CDR3 DNA reads TGTGCCAGCCGAACTAGCGGGAGAGGGTACGAGCAGTACTTC. The chain employs TRBV28 and TRBJ2-7; 11 nucleotides align to TRBD2. The CDR3 has 14 amino acids. The junction had 7 bases not matched to a gene; V was cut back by 8 bases and J by 4 bases. Germline CDR1 MDHEN, CDR2 SYDVKM. Together with reference TRBV28 and TRBJ2-7, the CDR3 gives the full variable domain: DVKVTQSSRYLVKRTGEKVFLECVQDMDHENMFWYRQDPGLGLRLIYFSYDVKMKEKGDIPEGYSVSREKKERFSLILESASTNQTSMYLCASRTSGRGYEQYFGPGTRLTVT.

The chain links TRBV11-2 to TRBJ1-1; possibly TRBD1 for D (5 bases). The CDR3 is 13 amino acids. V lost 3 bases to trimming and J lost 3 bases, with 8 bases between them. Germline loops: CDR1 SGHAT, CDR2 FQNNGV. In DNA, the CDR3 is TGTGCCAGCAGCTTTGGGGGATACACTGAAGCTTTCTTT. Protein: CASSFGGYTEAFF.

V gene TRBV7-2 combines with J gene TRBJ1-5; D is unclear. The CDR3 has 12 residues. Germline V gene lookup returns CDR1 SGHTA and CDR2 FQGNSA. V was cut by 4 bases and J by 3 bases, with 4 bases left in between. In DNA, the CDR3 is TGTGCCAGCAGCTCCACCAATCAGCCCCAGCATTTT. It specifies CASSSTNQPQHF.